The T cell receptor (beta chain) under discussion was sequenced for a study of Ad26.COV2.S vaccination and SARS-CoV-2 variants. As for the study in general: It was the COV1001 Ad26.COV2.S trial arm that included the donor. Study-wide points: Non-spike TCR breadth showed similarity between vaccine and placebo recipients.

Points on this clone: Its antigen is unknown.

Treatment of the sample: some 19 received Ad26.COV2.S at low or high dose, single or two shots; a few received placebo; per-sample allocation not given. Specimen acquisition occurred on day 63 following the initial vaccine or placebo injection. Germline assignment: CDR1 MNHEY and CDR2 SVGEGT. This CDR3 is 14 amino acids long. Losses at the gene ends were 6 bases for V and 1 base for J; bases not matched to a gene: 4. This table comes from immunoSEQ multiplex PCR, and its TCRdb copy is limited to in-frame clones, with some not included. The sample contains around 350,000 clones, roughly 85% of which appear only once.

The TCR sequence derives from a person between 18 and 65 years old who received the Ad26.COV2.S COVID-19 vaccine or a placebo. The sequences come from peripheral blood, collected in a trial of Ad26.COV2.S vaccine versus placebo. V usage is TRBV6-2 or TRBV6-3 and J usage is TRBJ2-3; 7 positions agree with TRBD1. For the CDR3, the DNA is TGTGCCAGCAGCCAGGGACAGCGCACAGATACGCAGTATTTT. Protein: CASSQGQRTDTQYF.